The clone carrying this T cell receptor (beta chain) has only a few counts. Trimming took 3 bases from V and 7 from J, leaving 12 bases between them. CDR3 size: 14 residues. Germline V gene data show CDR1 as KGHSH and CDR2 as LQKENI. This specimen comes from a study of control samples from healthy donors and cancer patients. The repertoire was sequenced with immunoSEQ multiplex PCR; TCRdb's copy has only in-frame clones and lacks some. The sample has approximately 180,000 clones; around 94% are singletons. This clonotype was sampled from a woman aged 18-30 years in good health. Sequenced: blood. This rearrangement joins TRBV18 to TRBJ2-2, with D uncertain. The CDR3 loop reads CASSPQLINGELFF. The CDR3 DNA is TGTGCCAGCTCACCCCAACTGATTAACGGGGAGCTGTTTTTT.